What follows describes a single T cell receptor (beta chain). This clone came up a few times. No cognate antigen has been identified for it. The sample holds no much larger clone one base away, and base qualities are not on file. One collaborating source in Seattle enrolled patients while the patients were actively infected and followed the patients over time throughout the course of disease. The collaborating institutions used their own protocols to collect whole blood in K2EDTA tubes. Collaborator samples were shipped for TCRbeta analysis as frozen whole blood, isolated PBMCs, or DNA extracted from either sample type. The record originates from a study of blood T cell repertoires in COVID-19 (dated by TCRdb to about 2020). At the level of the whole study: Samples covering the acute and convalescent phases of COVID-19 were provided by collaborators in the United States, Italy and Spain. The samples were drawn from two sources: the first 160 participants of the ongoing ImmuneRACE study, and approximately 1,300 subjects contributed by 6 global collaborators. The material from the prospective study consisted of cDNA or gDNA derived from T cells, B-cell-depleted T cells, or PBMCs. Sample metadata almost always included a de-identified subject ID, COVID-19 status, age in years and sex. The repertoires were released in a freely available public database meant as a resource for research on the immune response to SARS-CoV-2. Where available, HLA class I and class II types were obtained from metadata supplied by the sample provider rather than from assay-based typing. Subjects who had been exposed to COVID-19, were actively infected with it, or had recovered from it provided the deeply sampled blood TCRbeta repertoires that made up the dataset.

TCRbeta CDR3 regions were amplified from genomic DNA by means of the immunoSEQ Assay, a bias-controlled multiplex PCR. From the authors' description of their analysis: The number of nucleated cells in each sample was estimated by amplification of reference gene primers within the assay. To quantify the absolute abundance of each unique TCRbeta CDR3 rearrangement, sequence reads were collapsed and filtered. For each sample, productive Simpson clonality was calculated as the square root of Simpson's diversity index over productive rearrangements. Not all clones reach the TCRdb copy of this immuneACCESS table, which keeps in-frame sequences only. Checked studies attribute under half of the gap to unresolved V genes and leave the rest unexplained. V, J and clone size reflect that table, while D and trimming were determined from the DNA. This sample comprises around 300,000 clones, about 93% of them detected only once. The ten largest clones capture 6.5% to 8% of the sample.

Sequences SGHDT (CDR1) and YYEEEE (CDR2) are obtained from the germline V gene. Trimming removed 0 bases from V and 8 bases from J; the gene matches leave 12 bases unexplained. The CDR3 goes from the cysteine to the phenylalanine over 17 residues. Just CDR3 DNA is preserved here, 51 bases in frame from base 1. Overall study outcomes, separate from this receptor: The quantity of clinical and demographic metadata differed by source and by participant and was supplied without curation.

Sequencing was performed on peripheral blood. The origin of this receptor is a woman in her twenties or thirties with COVID-19, enrolled during active disease. The rearrangement combines TRBV5-6 with TRBJ2-1; 9 bases in the middle match TRBD2. For the CDR3, the sequence is CASSLGPYSGRIHEQFF. The bases read TGTGCCAGCAGCTTGGGGCCGTACAGCGGGAGGATCCATGAGCAGTTCTTC.